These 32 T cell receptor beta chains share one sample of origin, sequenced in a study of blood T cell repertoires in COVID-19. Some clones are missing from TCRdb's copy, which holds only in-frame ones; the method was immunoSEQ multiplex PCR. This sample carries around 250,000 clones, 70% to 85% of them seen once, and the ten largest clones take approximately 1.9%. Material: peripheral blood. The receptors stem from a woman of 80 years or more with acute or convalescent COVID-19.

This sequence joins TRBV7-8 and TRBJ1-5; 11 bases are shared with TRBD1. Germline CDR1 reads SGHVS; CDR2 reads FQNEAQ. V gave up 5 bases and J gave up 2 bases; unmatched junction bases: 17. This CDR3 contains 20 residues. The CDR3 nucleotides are TGTGCCAGCAGCACTTACCGCGGGACAGGGGGAAGCAGGGGCAATCAGCCCCAGCATTTT. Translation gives CASSTYRGTGGSRGNQPQHF. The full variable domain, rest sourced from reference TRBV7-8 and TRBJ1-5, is GAGVSQSPRYKVAKRGQDVALRCDPISGHVSLFWYQQALGQGPEFLTYFQNEAQLDKSGLPSDRFFAERPEGSVSTLKIQRTQQEDSAVYLCASSTYRGTGGSRGNQPQHFGDGTRLSIL.

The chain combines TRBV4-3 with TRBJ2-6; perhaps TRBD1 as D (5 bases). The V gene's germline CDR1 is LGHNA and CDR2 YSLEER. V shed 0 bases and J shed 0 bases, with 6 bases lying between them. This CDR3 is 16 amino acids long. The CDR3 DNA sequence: TGCGCCAGCAGCCAAGAAACAGGCTCTGGGGCCAACGTCCTGACTTTC. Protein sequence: CASSQETGSGANVLTF.

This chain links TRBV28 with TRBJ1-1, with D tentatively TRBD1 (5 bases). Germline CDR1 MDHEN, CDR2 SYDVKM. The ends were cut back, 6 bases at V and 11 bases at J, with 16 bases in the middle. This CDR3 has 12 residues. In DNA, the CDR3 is TGTGCCAGCAGATCCCTAGACAGACCGGCTTTCTTT. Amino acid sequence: CASRSLDRPAFF.

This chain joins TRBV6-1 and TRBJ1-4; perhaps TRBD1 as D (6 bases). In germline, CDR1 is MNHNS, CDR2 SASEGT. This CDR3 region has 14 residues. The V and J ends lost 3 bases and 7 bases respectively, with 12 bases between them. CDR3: CASSDRDIIEKLFF. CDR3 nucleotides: TGTGCCAGCAGTGATAGGGACATTATTGAAAAACTGTTTTTT.

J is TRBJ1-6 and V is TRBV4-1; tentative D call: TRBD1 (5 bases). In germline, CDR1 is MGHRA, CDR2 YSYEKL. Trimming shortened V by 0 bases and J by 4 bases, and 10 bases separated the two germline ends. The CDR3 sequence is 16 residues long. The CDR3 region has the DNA TGCGCCAGCAGCCAAGATTCGACAGCTTATAATTCACCCCTCCACTTT. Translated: CASSQDSTAYNSPLHF.

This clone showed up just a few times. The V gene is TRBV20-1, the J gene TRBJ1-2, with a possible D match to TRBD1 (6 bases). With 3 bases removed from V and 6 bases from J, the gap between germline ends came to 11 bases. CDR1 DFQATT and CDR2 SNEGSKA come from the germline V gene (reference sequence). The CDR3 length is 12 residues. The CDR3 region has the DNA TGCAGTGCTAGTTCCAGGGACAATGGCTACACCTTC. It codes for CSASSRDNGYTF.

CDR3 sequence (DNA): TGTGCCAGCAGCTTACAGGGGGTTACTGAAGCTTTCTTT. Amino acids: CASSLQGVTEAFF. The chain is built from TRBV7-8 and TRBJ1-1; 7 bases map to TRBD1. In germline, CDR1 is SGHVS, CDR2 FQNEAQ. The CDR3 consists of 13 residues. Trimming removed 2 bases from V and 5 bases from J; junction bases left unmatched: 2.

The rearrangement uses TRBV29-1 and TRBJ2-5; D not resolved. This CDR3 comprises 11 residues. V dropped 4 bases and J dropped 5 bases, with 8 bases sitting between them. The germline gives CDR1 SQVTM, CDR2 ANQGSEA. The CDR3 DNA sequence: TGCAGCGTTGTACGGCGGGAGACCCAGTACTTC. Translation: CSVVRRETQYF.

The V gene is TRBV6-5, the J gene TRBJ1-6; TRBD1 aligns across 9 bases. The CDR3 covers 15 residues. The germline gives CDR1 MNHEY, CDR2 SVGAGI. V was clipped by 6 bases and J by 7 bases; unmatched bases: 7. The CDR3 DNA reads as TGTGCCAGCAGCCCAATCGGACAGGGGAATTCACCCCTCCACTTT. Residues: CASSPIGQGNSPLHF.

The CDR3 sequence is CASRERGGPGTGELFF. The CDR3 region has the DNA TGTGCCAGCAGGGAACGGGGGGGTCCGGGCACCGGGGAGCTGTTTTTT. V usage is TRBV5-6 and J usage is TRBJ2-2; 8 nucleotides agree with TRBD2. CDR1 is SGHDT and CDR2 is YYEEEE in the germline V gene. After removal of 5 bases from V and 4 bases from J, the junction contained 10 bases not matched to a gene. This CDR3 has 16 residues.

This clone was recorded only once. CDR3 amino acids: CAWNPGRSLNTEAFF. CDR3 DNA sequence: TGTGCCTGGAACCCGGGGAGGTCTCTGAACACTGAAGCTTTCTTT. The V and J genes are TRBV30 and TRBJ1-1; no definite D call. The germline gives CDR1 GTSNPN, CDR2 SVGIG (reference sequence). This CDR3 has 15 amino acids. V was shortened by 4 bases and J by 0 bases, with 15 bases between the two germline ends. Supplemented by reference TRBV30 and TRBJ1-1, the full variable domain reads SQTIHQWPATLVQPVGSPLSLECTVEGTSNPNLYWYRQAAGRGLQLLFYSVGIGQISSEVPQNLSASRPQDRQFILSSKKLLLSDSGFYLCAWNPGRSLNTEAFFGQGTRLTVV.

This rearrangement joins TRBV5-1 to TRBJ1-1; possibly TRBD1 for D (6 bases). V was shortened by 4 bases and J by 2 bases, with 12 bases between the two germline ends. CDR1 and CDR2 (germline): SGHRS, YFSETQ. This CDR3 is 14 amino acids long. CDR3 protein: CASSKRTANTEAFF. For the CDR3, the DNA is TGCGCCAGCAGCAAGCGGACAGCCAACACTGAAGCTTTCTTT.

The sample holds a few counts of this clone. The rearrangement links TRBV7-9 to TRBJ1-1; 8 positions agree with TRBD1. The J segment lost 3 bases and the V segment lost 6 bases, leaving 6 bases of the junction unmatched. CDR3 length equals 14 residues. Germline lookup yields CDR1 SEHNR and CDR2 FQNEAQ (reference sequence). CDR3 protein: CASRQTGEDTEAFF. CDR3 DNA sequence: TGTGCCAGCAGACAGACAGGGGAGGACACTGAAGCTTTCTTT.

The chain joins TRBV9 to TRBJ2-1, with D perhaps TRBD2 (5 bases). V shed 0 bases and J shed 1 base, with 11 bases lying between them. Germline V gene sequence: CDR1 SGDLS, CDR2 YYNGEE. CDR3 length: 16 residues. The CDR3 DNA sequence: TGTGCCAGCAGCGTAGGGACTGCCCTATCCTACAATGAGCAGTTCTTC. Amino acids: CASSVGTALSYNEQFF.

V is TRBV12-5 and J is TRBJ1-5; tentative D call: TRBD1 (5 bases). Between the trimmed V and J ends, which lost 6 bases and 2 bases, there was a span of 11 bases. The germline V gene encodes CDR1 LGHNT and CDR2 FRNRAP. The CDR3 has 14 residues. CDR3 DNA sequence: TGTGCTAGTGGCCCTGGACAAGGCAATCAGCCCCAGCATTTT. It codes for CASGPGQGNQPQHF.

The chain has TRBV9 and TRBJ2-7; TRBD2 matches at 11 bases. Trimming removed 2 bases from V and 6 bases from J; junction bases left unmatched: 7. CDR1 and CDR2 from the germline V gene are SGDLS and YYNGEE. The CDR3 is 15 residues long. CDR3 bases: TGTGCCAGCAGCGTGGAGACTAGCGGGGTTATCGAGCAGTACTTC. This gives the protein CASSVETSGVIEQYF.

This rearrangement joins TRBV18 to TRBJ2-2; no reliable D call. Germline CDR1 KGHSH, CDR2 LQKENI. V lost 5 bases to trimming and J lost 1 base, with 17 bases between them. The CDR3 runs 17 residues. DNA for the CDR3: TGTGCCAGCTCATCAGAGGTCCCGCAACAGAACACCGGGGAGCTGTTTTTT. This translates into CASSSEVPQQNTGELFF. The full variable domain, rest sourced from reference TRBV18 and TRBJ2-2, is NAGVMQNPRHLVRRRGQEARLRCSPMKGHSHVYWYRQLPEEGLKFMVYLQKENIIDESGMPKERFSAEFPKEGPSILRIQQVVRGDSAAYFCASSSEVPQQNTGELFFGEGSRLTVL.

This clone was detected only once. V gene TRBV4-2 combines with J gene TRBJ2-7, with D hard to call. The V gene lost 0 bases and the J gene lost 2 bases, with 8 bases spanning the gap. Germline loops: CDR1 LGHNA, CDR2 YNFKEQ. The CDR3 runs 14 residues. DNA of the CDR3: TGTGCCAGCAGCCAAGACAGGTCCCCCTACGAGCAGTACTTC. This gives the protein CASSQDRSPYEQYF.

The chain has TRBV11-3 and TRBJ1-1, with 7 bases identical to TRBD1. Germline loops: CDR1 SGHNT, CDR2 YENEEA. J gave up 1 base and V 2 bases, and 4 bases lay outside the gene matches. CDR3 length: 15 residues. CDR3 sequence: CASSLTGTANTEAFF. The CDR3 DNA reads TGTGCCAGCAGCTTAACCGGGACAGCGAACACTGAAGCTTTCTTT.

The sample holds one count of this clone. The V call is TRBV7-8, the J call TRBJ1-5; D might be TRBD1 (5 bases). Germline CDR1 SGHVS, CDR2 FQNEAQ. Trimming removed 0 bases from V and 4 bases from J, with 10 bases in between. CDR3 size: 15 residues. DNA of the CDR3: TGTGCCAGCAGCTTAGCGTGGGGCGGAAATCAGCCCCAGCATTTT. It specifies CASSLAWGGNQPQHF.

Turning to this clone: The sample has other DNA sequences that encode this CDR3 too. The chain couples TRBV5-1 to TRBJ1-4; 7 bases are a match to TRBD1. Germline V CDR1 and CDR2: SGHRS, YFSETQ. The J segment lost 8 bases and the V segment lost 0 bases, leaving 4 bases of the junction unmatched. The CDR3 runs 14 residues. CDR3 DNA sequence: TGCGCCAGCAGCTTGGGACAGGGAAACGAAAAACTGTTTTTT. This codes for CASSLGQGNEKLFF.

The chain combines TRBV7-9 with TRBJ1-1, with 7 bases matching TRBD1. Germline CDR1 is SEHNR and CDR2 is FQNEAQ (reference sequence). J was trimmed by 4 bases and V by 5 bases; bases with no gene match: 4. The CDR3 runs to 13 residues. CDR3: CASSPTGFTEAFF. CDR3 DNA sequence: TGTGCCAGCAGCCCGACAGGGTTCACTGAAGCTTTCTTT.

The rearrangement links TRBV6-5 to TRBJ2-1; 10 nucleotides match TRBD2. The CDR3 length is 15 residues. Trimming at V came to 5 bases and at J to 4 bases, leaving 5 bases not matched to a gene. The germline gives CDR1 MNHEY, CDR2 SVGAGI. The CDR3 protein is CASSTTSGTYNEQFF. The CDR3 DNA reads TGTGCCAGCAGTACTACTAGCGGGACATACAATGAGCAGTTCTTC.

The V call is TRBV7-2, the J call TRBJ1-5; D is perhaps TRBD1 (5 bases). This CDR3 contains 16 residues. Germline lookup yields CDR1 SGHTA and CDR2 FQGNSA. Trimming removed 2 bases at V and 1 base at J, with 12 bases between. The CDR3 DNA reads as TGTGCCAGCAGCTTAATGGGGGGACCCAGCAATCAGCCCCAGCATTTT. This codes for CASSLMGGPSNQPQHF.

CDR3 in amino acids: CASSPGTSPHEQFF. CDR3 nucleotide sequence: TGTGCCAGCAGCCCCGGGACTAGCCCCCATGAGCAGTTCTTC. The V and J genes are TRBV11-1 and TRBJ2-1; the match to TRBD2 covers 9 bases. The V gene end was trimmed by 5 bases and the J gene end by 8 bases; junction bases not matched to a gene: 7. Per germline, CDR1 SGHAT and CDR2 FQDESV (reference sequence). The CDR3 length is 14 residues.

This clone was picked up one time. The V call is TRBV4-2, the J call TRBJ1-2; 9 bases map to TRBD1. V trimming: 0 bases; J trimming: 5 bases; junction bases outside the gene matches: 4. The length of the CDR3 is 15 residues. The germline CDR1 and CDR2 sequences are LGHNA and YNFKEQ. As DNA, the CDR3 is TGTGCCAGCAGCCAAGAGTCGGACAGGGGTTATGGCTACACCTTC. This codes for CASSQESDRGYGYTF.

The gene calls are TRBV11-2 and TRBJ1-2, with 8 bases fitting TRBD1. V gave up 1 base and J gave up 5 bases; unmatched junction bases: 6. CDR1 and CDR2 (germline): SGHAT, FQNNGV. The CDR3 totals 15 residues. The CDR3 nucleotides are TGTGCCAGCAGCTTAGCAAGGACAGGGAGGTATGGCTACACCTTC. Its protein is CASSLARTGRYGYTF.

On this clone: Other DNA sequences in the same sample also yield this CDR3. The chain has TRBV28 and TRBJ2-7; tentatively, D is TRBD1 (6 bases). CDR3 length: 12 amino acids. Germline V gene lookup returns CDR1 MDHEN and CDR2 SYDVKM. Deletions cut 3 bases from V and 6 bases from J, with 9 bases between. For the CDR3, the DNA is TGTGCCAGCAGTTTGACAGGAAGCGAGCAGTACTTC. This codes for CASSLTGSEQYF.

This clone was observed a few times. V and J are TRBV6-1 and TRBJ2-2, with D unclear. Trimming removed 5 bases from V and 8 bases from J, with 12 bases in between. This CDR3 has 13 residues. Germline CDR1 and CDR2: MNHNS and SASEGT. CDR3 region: CASSTKQRGELFF. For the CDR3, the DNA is TGTGCCAGCAGTACAAAGCAGCGAGGGGAGCTGTTTTTT.

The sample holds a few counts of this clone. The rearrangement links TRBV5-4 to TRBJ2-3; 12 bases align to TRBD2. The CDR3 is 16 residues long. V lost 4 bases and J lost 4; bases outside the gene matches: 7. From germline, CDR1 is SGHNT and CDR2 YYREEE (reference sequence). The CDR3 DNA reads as TGTGCCAGCAGCCTAATGACTAGCGGGAGTTCAGATACGCAGTATTTT. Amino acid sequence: CASSLMTSGSSDTQYF.

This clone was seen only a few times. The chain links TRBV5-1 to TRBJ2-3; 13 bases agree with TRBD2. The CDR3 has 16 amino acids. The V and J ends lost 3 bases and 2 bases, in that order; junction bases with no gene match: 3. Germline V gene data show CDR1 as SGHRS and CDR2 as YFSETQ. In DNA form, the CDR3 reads TGCGCCAGCAGCTCGGGACTAGCGGGATTCACAGATACGCAGTATTTT. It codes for CASSSGLAGFTDTQYF.

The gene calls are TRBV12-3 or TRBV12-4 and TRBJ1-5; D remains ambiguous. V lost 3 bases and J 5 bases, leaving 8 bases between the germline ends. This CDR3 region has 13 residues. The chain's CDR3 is CASSLRPHQPQHF. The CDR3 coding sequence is TGTGCCAGCAGTTTGAGGCCCCATCAGCCCCAGCATTTT.